Below are 2 T cell receptor beta chains sequenced from a single sample in a study of STAT5B mutations in CD4+ large granular lymphocyte leukemia. Libraries were prepared by immunoSEQ multiplex PCR; TCRdb keeps only in-frame clonotypes and omits some of them. The data contain about 34,000 clones, roughly 82% of them seen just once; the ten biggest clones take up around 2.1%. The sequenced sample consisted of CD4+ T cells from blood buffy coats. The receptors come from a human donor in good health.

The chain links TRBV11-2 to TRBJ2-5, with D maybe TRBD2 (5 bases). The CDR3 is made up of 15 amino acids. Trimming shortened V by 4 bases and J by 4 bases, and 16 bases separated the two germline ends. Per the germline V gene, CDR1 is SGHAT and CDR2 is FQNNGV. Here the CDR3 DNA reads TGTGCCAGCAGCTCCCCCCAACCGGCGGGAGAGACCCAGTACTTC. Its translation: CASSSPQPAGETQYF. The variable domain in full, with the rest retrieved from reference TRBV11-2 and TRBJ2-5, is EAGVAQSPRYKIIEKRQSVAFWCNPISGHATLYWYQQILGQGPKLLIQFQNNGVVDDSQLPKDRFSAERLKGVDSTLKIQPAKLEDSAVYLCASSSPQPAGETQYFGPGTRLLVL.

The chain uses TRBV30 and TRBJ2-2; no firm D call. The CDR3 consists of 14 residues. Trimming took off 0 bases at V and 5 bases at J, with 10 bases between the two ends. CDR1 is GTSNPN and CDR2 is SVGIG in the germline V gene (reference sequence). The CDR3 DNA follows: TGTGCCTGGAGTGTAGGTTGGGCGACCGGGGAGCTGTTTTTT. This codes for CAWSVGWATGELFF. The full variable domain, in which reference TRBV30 and TRBJ2-2 provide the parts outside the CDR3, is SQTIHQWPATLVQPVGSPLSLECTVEGTSNPNLYWYRQAAGRGLQLLFYSVGIGQISSEVPQNLSASRPQDRQFILSSKKLLLSDSGFYLCAWSVGWATGELFFGEGSRLTVL.